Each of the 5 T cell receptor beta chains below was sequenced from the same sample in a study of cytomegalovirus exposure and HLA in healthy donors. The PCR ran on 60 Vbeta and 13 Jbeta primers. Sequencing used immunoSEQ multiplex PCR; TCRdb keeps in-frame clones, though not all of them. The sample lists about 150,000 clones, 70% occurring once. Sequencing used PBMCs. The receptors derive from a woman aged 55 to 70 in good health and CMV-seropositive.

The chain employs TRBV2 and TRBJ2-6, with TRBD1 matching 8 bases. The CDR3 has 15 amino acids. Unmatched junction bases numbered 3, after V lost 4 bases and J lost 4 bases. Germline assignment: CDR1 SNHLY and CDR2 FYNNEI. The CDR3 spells CASSGQGLGANVLTF. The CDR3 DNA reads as TGTGCCAGCAGTGGACAGGGGTTAGGGGCCAACGTCCTGACTTTC.

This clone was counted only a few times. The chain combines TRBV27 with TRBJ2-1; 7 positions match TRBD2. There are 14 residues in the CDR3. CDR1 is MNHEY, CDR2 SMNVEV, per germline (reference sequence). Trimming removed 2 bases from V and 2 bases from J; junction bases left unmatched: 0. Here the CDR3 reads CASSLAGAYNEQFF. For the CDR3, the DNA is TGTGCCAGCAGTTTAGCGGGGGCCTACAATGAGCAGTTCTTC.

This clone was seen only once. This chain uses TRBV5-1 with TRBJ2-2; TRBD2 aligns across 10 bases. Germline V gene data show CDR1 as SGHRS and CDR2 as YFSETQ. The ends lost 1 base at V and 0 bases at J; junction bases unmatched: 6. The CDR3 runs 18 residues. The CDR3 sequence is CASSLNLAGVANTGELFF. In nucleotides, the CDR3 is TGCGCCAGCAGCTTGAACCTAGCGGGAGTTGCGAACACCGGGGAGCTGTTTTTT.

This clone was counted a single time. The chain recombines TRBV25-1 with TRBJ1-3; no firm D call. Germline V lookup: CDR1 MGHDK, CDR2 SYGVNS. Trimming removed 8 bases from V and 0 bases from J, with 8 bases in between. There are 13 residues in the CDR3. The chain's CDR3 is CASRLGSGNTIYF. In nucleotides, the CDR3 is TGTGCCAGCCGACTGGGCTCTGGAAACACCATATATTTT. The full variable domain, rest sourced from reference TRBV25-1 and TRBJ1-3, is EADIYQTPRYLVIGTGKKITLECSQTMGHDKMYWYQQDPGMELHLIHYSYGVNSTEKGDLSSESTVSRIRTEHFPLTLESARPSHTSQYLCASRLGSGNTIYFGEGSWLTVV.

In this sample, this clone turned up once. The CDR3 nucleotides are TGTGCCAGCAGTTTAAGTTATTTGGGACACAAGGAAAAACTGTTTTTT. Protein sequence: CASSLSYLGHKEKLFF. J is TRBJ1-4 and V is TRBV28; TRBD1 might be the D (6 bases). The germline gives CDR1 MDHEN, CDR2 SYDVKM. Trimming shortened V by 2 bases and J by 8 bases, and 18 bases separated the two germline ends. The CDR3 runs 16 residues.